The subject of this entry is one TCR beta chain. Its antigen is undetermined. The V gene's germline CDR1 is SGDLS and CDR2 YYNGEE. V was cut by 1 base and J by 0 bases, with 7 bases left in between. CDR3 length: 15 residues. This specimen belongs to a study of identical twins. Study results and caveats: Twins' surplus sharing was weaker for beta out-of-frame sequences. Fewer insertions characterized abundant cord blood beta clonotypes, whereas memory repertoires showed none.

Template switching introduced a universal primer site, and the cDNA bore unique molecular identifiers. TCRdb reanalysed the 5' RACE reads using MiXCR and keeps one entry per CDR3 protein. The repertoire holds 350,000 to 600,000 distinct CDR3 sequences, 14% seen once, with over 0.5% in the top ten. All donors comprised healthy Caucasians. These data are also associated with another study on yellow fever vaccine responses in identical twins.

The receptor was derived from a woman younger than 30 in good health. This chain joins TRBV9 and TRBJ2-2; D gene unclear. The sequenced material came from CD4+ T cells sorted from blood. CDR3 DNA: TGTGCCAGCAGCGTAATGCACGCGAACACCGGGGAGCTGTTTTTT. This gives the protein CASSVMHANTGELFF.